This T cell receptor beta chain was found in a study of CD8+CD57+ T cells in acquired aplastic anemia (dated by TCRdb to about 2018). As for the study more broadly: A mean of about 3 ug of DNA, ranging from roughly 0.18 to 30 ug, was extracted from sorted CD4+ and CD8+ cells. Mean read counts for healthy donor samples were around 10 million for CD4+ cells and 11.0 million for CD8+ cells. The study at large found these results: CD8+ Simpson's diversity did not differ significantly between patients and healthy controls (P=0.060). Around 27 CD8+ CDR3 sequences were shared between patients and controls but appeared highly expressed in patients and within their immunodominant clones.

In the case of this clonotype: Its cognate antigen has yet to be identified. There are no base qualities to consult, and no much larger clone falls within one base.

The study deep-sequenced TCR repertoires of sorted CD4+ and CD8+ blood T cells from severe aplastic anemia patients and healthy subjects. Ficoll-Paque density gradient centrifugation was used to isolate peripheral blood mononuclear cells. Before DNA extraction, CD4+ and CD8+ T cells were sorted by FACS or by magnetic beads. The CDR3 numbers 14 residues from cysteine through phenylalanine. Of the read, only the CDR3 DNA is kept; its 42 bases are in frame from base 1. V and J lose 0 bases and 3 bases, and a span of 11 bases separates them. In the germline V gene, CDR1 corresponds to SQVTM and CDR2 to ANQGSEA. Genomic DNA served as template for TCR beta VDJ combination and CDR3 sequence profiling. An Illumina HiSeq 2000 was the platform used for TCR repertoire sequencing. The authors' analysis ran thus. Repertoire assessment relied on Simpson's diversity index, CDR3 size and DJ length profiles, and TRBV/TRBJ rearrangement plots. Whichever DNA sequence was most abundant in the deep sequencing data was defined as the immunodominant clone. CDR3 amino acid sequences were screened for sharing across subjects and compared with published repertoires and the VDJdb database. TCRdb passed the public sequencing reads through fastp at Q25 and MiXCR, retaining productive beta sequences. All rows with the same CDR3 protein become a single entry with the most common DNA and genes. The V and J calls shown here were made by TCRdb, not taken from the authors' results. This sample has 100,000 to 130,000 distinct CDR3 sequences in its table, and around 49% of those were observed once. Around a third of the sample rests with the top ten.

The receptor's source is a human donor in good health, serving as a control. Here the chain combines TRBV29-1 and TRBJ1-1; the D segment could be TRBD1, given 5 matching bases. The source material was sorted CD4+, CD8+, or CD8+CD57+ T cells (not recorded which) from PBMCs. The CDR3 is CSVEDPGLHTEAFF. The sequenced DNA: TGCAGCGTTGAAGATCCAGGGCTGCACACTGAAGCTTTCTTT.